Listed here are 7 T cell receptor beta chains from one sample, sequenced in a study of T cells in localized non-small cell lung cancer (dated by TCRdb to 2018 to 2021). Preparation of the library involved the immunoSEQ multiplex PCR assay. Held by TCRdb, this immuneACCESS table contains in-frame sequences only and omits some clones. Under half of the omission traces to an unresolved V gene where checked; the cause of the rest is unknown. The sample data list about 1,400 clones, and over 20% of these were observed just once. The top ten constitute 20% of the sample. The input for sequencing was normal lung tissue next to the tumor, taken before any cancer treatment. Every receptor here comes from a female donor aged 60 or older with stage II squamous cell lung carcinoma.

As DNA, the CDR3 is TGTGCCAGTAGTATAGATCGAGCTAGCGGGAGACCCGGGGAGCTGTTTTTT. Translating it yields CASSIDRASGRPGELFF. This sequence joins TRBV19 and TRBJ2-2; 10 nucleotides align to TRBD2. Germline CDR1 reads LNHDA; CDR2 reads SQIVND (reference sequence). The trim removed 0 bases at V and 6 bases at J, leaving 7 bases unmatched. CDR3 size: 17 residues.

J is TRBJ2-7 and V is TRBV9, with 7 bases lining up with TRBD1. Germline CDR1 SGDLS, CDR2 YYNGEE. This CDR3 has 14 residues. The trim removed 5 bases at V and 5 bases at J, leaving 10 bases unmatched. The CDR3 nucleotides are TGTGCCAGCAGTGAAGCGTGGACAGGCGACGAGCAGTACTTC. It yields the protein CASSEAWTGDEQYF.

Judged by abundance, this clone is medium-sized. This chain connects TRBV11-3 to TRBJ2-7; a possible D gene is TRBD1 (6 bases). Trimming left V 5 bases short and J 4 bases short, with 15 bases between. The CDR3 totals 14 residues. Germline V CDR1 and CDR2: SGHNT, YENEEA. The CDR3 DNA follows: TGTGCCAGCAGCCCCGGGACAAATATTTACGAGCAGTACTTC. Translated: CASSPGTNIYEQYF. Using reference TRBV11-3 and TRBJ2-7 for the parts outside the CDR3, the full variable domain is EAGVVQSPRYKIIEKKQPVAFWCNPISGHNTLYWYLQNLGQGPELLIRYENEEAVDDSQLPKDRFSAERLKGVDSTLKIQPAELGDSAVYLCASSPGTNIYEQYFGPGTRLTVT.

This clone has a handful of counts. The chain uses TRBV4-1 and TRBJ1-2; D remains ambiguous. Germline V gene data show CDR1 as MGHRA and CDR2 as YSYEKL. V dropped 5 bases and J dropped 6 bases, with 16 bases sitting between them. The CDR3 is 14 amino acids. For the CDR3, the DNA is TGCGCCAGCAGCGTCCGGCAAGGGAGGGATGGCTACACCTTC. Its protein is CASSVRQGRDGYTF.

This clone occurred a few times. This chain uses TRBV11-3 with TRBJ2-7; the D is unclear. V was trimmed by 2 bases and J by 5 bases, leaving 16 bases between them. Germline V gene lookup returns CDR1 SGHNT and CDR2 YENEEA. The CDR3 extends over 15 amino acids. Here the CDR3 reads CASSLRSENWDEQYF. The CDR3 nucleotides read TGTGCCAGCAGCTTAAGGTCAGAGAACTGGGACGAGCAGTACTTC.

This clone has only a few counts. The chain is built from TRBV9 and TRBJ2-3, with 7 bases identical to TRBD2. This CDR3 comprises 13 residues. Germline V gene lookup returns CDR1 SGDLS and CDR2 YYNGEE. J gave up 6 bases and V 5 bases, and 6 bases lay outside the gene matches. The CDR3 sequence is CASREAGWDTQYF. The DNA for the CDR3 is TGTGCCAGCAGAGAAGCGGGGTGGGATACGCAGTATTTT.

The genes are TRBV18 and TRBJ2-2; 12 nucleotides align to TRBD1. The CDR3 is made up of 16 amino acids. After removal of 5 bases from V and 5 bases from J, the junction contained 6 bases not matched to a gene. The germline CDR1 and CDR2 sequences are KGHSH and LQKENI. The CDR3 DNA sequence: TGTGCCAGCTCATCCTCGGGACAGGGGGCGACCGGGGAGCTGTTTTTT. Its translation: CASSSSGQGATGELFF. Full variable domain (missing parts from reference TRBV18 and TRBJ2-2): NAGVMQNPRHLVRRRGQEARLRCSPMKGHSHVYWYRQLPEEGLKFMVYLQKENIIDESGMPKERFSAEFPKEGPSILRIQQVVRGDSAAYFCASSSSGQGATGELFFGEGSRLTVL.